Following are 17 T cell receptor beta chains from one sample sequenced in a study of blood T cell repertoires in COVID-19. TCRdb's table, derived via immunoSEQ multiplex PCR, lists solely in-frame clones and lacks some. The sample holds 280,000 or so clones, 88% seen once. The sequenced sample consisted of peripheral blood. Every receptor here comes from a man aged 18 to 29 with active or convalescent COVID-19.

J is TRBJ2-7 and V is TRBV2; maybe TRBD2 (5 bases). CDR3 length equals 17 residues. V lost 7 bases to trimming and J lost 4 bases, with 26 bases between them. Germline values: CDR1 SNHLY, CDR2 FYNNEI. CDR3 sequence reads: CASIGTGSGKAEYEQYF. CDR3 nucleotide sequence: TGTGCCAGCATAGGAACGGGGTCAGGAAAAGCAGAGTACGAGCAGTACTTC.

The chain has TRBV29-1 and TRBJ2-7; a weak D match, TRBD1 (5 bases). Per germline, CDR1 SQVTM and CDR2 ANQGSEA. The CDR3 length is 12 residues. Trimming shortened V by 7 bases and J by 3 bases, and 13 bases separated the two germline ends. The DNA for the CDR3 is TGCAGCGGTGGACAAGAACTCTACGAGCAGTACTTC. This translates into CSGGQELYEQYF.

This sequence joins TRBV29-1 and TRBJ2-7, with D possibly being TRBD2 (6 bases). V lost 4 bases and J 4 bases, leaving 8 bases between the germline ends. CDR1 is SQVTM and CDR2 is ANQGSEA in the germline V gene. CDR3 length: 11 amino acids. This CDR3 is CSVVGGYEQYF. In DNA, the CDR3 is TGCAGCGTTGTGGGGGGATACGAGCAGTACTTC.

The chain couples TRBV2 to TRBJ1-1; TRBD1 agrees at 11 bases. V shed 4 bases and J 6 bases; nucleotides not matched to a gene: 4. The CDR3 is made up of 14 amino acids. Germline V gene sequence: CDR1 SNHLY, CDR2 FYNNEI. CDR3 in amino acids: CASSGGQGAAEAFF. CDR3 sequence (DNA): TGTGCCAGCAGTGGAGGACAGGGGGCCGCTGAAGCTTTCTTT.

This clone was seen a handful of times. The V call is TRBV2, the J call TRBJ1-5; D uncertain. The ends were cut back, 1 base at V and 0 bases at J, with 7 bases in the middle. Germline V gene lookup returns CDR1 SNHLY and CDR2 FYNNEI. The CDR3 is 15 residues long. In DNA, the CDR3 is TGTGCCAGCAGTGAAGTGTCGGGTAGCAATCAGCCCCAGCATTTT. It translates to CASSEVSGSNQPQHF.

The chain is built from TRBV25-1 and TRBJ2-2; TRBD1 agrees at 7 bases. Germline CDR1 is MGHDK and CDR2 is SYGVNS. The CDR3 has 15 amino acids. V was clipped by 3 bases and J by 4 bases; unmatched bases: 5. The DNA for the CDR3 is TGTGCCAGCAGTGATTGGACAGGAGGCACCGGGGAGCTGTTTTTT. This translates into CASSDWTGGTGELFF.

The chain combines TRBV7-9 with TRBJ1-2; D gene uncertain. Trimming cost V 3 bases and J 2 bases, with 16 bases left between them. From germline, CDR1 is SEHNR and CDR2 FQNEAQ (reference sequence). The CDR3 consists of 16 residues. CDR3 bases: TGTGCCAGCAGCTTCTCGGTGGGCACAGCAAACTATGGCTACACCTTC. It codes for CASSFSVGTANYGYTF.

The chain carries TRBV4-1 and TRBJ2-5; D perhaps matches TRBD1 (6 bases). Germline CDR1 is MGHRA and CDR2 is YSYEKL. This CDR3 spans 16 amino acids. The ends were cut back, 0 bases at V and 6 bases at J, with 17 bases in the middle. CDR3 DNA: TGCGCCAGCAGCCAAGAAGCCCAGGCCAGGGGCCAGACCCAGTACTTC. Translating gives CASSQEAQARGQTQYF.

The chain joins TRBV6-2 or TRBV6-3 to TRBJ1-3; D not certain. This CDR3 comprises 16 residues. The germline gives CDR1 MNHEY, CDR2 SVGEGT. V was shortened by 0 bases and J by 4 bases, with 13 bases between the two germline ends. CDR3 in amino acids: CASSYSPADQGNTIYF. The CDR3 bases are TGTGCCAGCAGTTACTCTCCTGCGGATCAAGGAAACACCATATATTTT.

J is TRBJ2-5 and V is TRBV18, with D unresolved. The germline CDR1 and CDR2 sequences are KGHSH and LQKENI. V dropped 3 bases and J dropped 1 base, with 9 bases sitting between them. This CDR3 contains 14 residues. The CDR3 sequence: CASSPSQVQETQYF. The CDR3 DNA reads TGTGCCAGCTCACCGTCTCAGGTCCAAGAGACCCAGTACTTC.

The chain links TRBV4-2 to TRBJ2-7; D ambiguous. Looked up from germline, CDR1 is LGHNA and CDR2 is YNFKEQ. Trimming stripped 0 bases from V and 0 bases from J, with 9 bases between. This CDR3 has 15 amino acids. The chain's CDR3 is CASSQDAYSSYEQYF. The CDR3 bases are TGTGCCAGCAGCCAAGATGCGTACAGCTCCTACGAGCAGTACTTC.

The V gene is TRBV5-1, the J gene TRBJ1-3; 7 bases align to TRBD1. CDR3 length equals 14 residues. The V gene end was trimmed by 4 bases and the J gene end by 4 bases; junction bases not matched to a gene: 5. The germline CDR1 and CDR2 sequences are SGHRS and YFSETQ. The CDR3 here is CASSTQGRGNTIYF. CDR3 DNA: TGCGCCAGCAGCACACAGGGGAGAGGAAACACCATATATTTT. Full variable domain (rest looked up from reference TRBV5-1 and TRBJ1-3): KAGVTQTPRYLIKTRGQQVTLSCSPISGHRSVSWYQQTPGQGLQFLFEYFSETQRNKGNFPGRFSGRQFSNSRSEMNVSTLELGDSALYLCASSTQGRGNTIYFGEGSWLTVV.

The rearrangement uses TRBV19 and TRBJ2-1, with D unresolved. CDR1 is LNHDA, CDR2 SQIVND, per germline (reference sequence). Deletions cut 2 bases from V and 6 bases from J, with 5 bases between. CDR3 size: 12 residues. The CDR3 reads CASSISRNEQFF. The CDR3 nucleotides are TGTGCCAGTAGTATAAGCCGCAATGAGCAGTTCTTC.

The chain recombines TRBV9 with TRBJ1-5, with D possibly being TRBD1 (5 bases). This CDR3 contains 15 residues. Per the germline V gene, CDR1 is SGDLS and CDR2 is YYNGEE. The germline V and J ends were trimmed by 0 bases and 6 bases, with 13 bases remaining between them. The CDR3 DNA reads as TGTGCCAGCAGCGTAGGGCAGGGTATCGGTCAGCCCCAGCATTTT. Translated: CASSVGQGIGQPQHF.

The table lists this clone with a count of one. CDR3 DNA sequence: TGTGCCACCAGTGACTTCTCTCGGACAGGGGGGGTGGAGACCCAGTACTTC. Its protein product is CATSDFSRTGGVETQYF. V is TRBV24-1 and J is TRBJ2-5; 10 nucleotides line up with TRBD1. CDR3 length: 17 amino acids. Trimming removed 4 bases from V and 5 bases from J; junction bases left unmatched: 12. Germline lookup yields CDR1 KGHDR and CDR2 SFDVKD.

The chain is built from TRBV10-3 and TRBJ2-7; the D is unclear. Per germline, CDR1 ENHRY and CDR2 SYGVKD. V was clipped by 11 bases and J by 6 bases, with 11 bases between them. This CDR3 comprises 10 residues. This CDR3 reads CAVSYPEQYF. For the CDR3, the DNA is TGTGCCGTCTCCTACCCCGAGCAGTACTTC.

This clone has a single count. V usage is TRBV14 and J usage is TRBJ1-1; 7 bases fit TRBD1. Germline CDR1 reads SGHDN; CDR2 reads FVKESK. V lost 0 bases, J lost 8 bases, and 0 bases stayed unmatched. The CDR3 totals 12 residues. This CDR3 is CASSQDRGEAFF. The CDR3 DNA reads as TGTGCCAGCAGCCAAGACAGGGGGGAAGCTTTCTTT.